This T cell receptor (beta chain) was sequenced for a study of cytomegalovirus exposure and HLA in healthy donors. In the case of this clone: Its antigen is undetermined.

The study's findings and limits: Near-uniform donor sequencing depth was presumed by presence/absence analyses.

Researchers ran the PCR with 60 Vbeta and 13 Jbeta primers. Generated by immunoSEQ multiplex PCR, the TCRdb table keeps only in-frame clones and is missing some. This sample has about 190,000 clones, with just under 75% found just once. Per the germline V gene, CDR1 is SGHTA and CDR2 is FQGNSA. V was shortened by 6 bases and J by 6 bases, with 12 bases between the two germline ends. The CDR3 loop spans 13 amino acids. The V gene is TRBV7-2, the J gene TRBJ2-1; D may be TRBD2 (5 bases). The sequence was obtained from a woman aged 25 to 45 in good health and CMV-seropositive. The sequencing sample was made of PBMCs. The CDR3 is CASRPPSGNEQFF. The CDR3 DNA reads TGTGCCAGCAGGCCTCCCAGCGGCAATGAGCAGTTCTTC.